These 31 T cell receptor beta chains were sequenced from one sample in a study of cytomegalovirus exposure and HLA in healthy donors. Primers for the PCR totalled 60 Vbeta and 13 Jbeta. Sequencing used immunoSEQ multiplex PCR; TCRdb keeps in-frame clones, though not all of them. The table has 90,000 to 120,000 clones, more than 65% seen once. The specimen sequenced was PBMCs. The receptor source for this set is a male donor in good health and CMV-seronegative.

This clone was seen a handful of times. The genes are TRBV4-1 and TRBJ2-7; TRBD2 matches at 7 bases. The CDR3 is 14 amino acids. Germline V gene data show CDR1 as MGHRA and CDR2 as YSYEKL. J was trimmed by 4 bases and V by 1 base; bases with no gene match: 4. The CDR3 sequence is CASSQVTSSYEQYF. The CDR3 DNA follows: TGCGCCAGCAGCCAAGTGACTAGCAGTTACGAGCAGTACTTC.

This clone came up once. The chain employs TRBV27 and TRBJ2-2; TRBD1 agrees at 10 bases. Trimming at V came to 7 bases and at J to 4 bases, leaving 6 bases not matched to a gene. Germline V gene lookup returns CDR1 MNHEY and CDR2 SMNVEV (reference sequence). The CDR3 covers 15 residues. The DNA of the CDR3 is TGTGCCAGCACCCCTCGGGACAGGGGCACCGGGGAGCTGTTTTTT. Protein product: CASTPRDRGTGELFF.

This chain connects TRBV7-6 to TRBJ2-5, with TRBD1 matching 9 bases. Unmatched junction bases numbered 11, after V lost 5 bases and J lost 4 bases. The CDR3 has 16 residues. Germline V gives CDR1 SGHVS, CDR2 FNYEAQ. The CDR3 spells CASSAGTGREGETQYF. The DNA for the CDR3 is TGTGCCAGCAGCGCAGGGACAGGGAGGGAGGGAGAGACCCAGTACTTC.

This clone turned up a few times. This rearrangement joins TRBV23-1 to TRBJ1-1; 7 positions match TRBD1. TRBV23-1 is assigned to the ORF class and has an uncertain function. The junction had 3 bases not matched to a gene; V was cut back by 2 bases and J by 0 bases. This CDR3 region has 15 residues. The CDR3 sequence is CASSQKTGLNTEAFF. The CDR3 bases are TGCGCCAGCAGTCAAAAGACAGGGTTGAACACTGAAGCTTTCTTT.

There are a few counts of this clone. This chain joins TRBV4-2 and TRBJ2-1; D is ambiguous. V gave up 2 bases and J gave up 2 bases, with 13 bases separating them. CDR3 length: 16 residues. From germline, CDR1 is LGHNA and CDR2 YNFKEQ. This chain's CDR3 is CASSQSDLTPYNEQFF. In nucleotides, the CDR3 is TGTGCCAGCAGCCAATCCGACTTGACCCCCTACAATGAGCAGTTCTTC.

The genes are TRBV4-1 and TRBJ1-3; D not certain. This CDR3 comprises 15 residues. Per the germline V gene, CDR1 is MGHRA and CDR2 is YSYEKL. Trimming shortened V by 0 bases and J by 2 bases, and 8 bases separated the two germline ends. CDR3 region: CASSQEPETGNTIYF. CDR3 in DNA: TGCGCCAGCAGCCAAGAACCAGAAACTGGAAACACCATATATTTT.

The chain joins TRBV27 to TRBJ2-6; D unclear. In germline, CDR1 is MNHEY, CDR2 SMNVEV (reference sequence). CDR3 length: 13 residues. Trimming took off 10 bases at V and 0 bases at J, with 7 bases between the two ends. CDR3 protein: CATQFSGANVLTF. The DNA of the CDR3 is TGTGCCACCCAATTCTCTGGGGCCAACGTCCTGACTTTC.

The V call is TRBV28, the J call TRBJ1-1, with 7 bases that match TRBD1. The V gene end was trimmed by 5 bases and the J gene end by 0 bases; junction bases not matched to a gene: 6. Germline-derived CDR1 and CDR2 are MDHEN and SYDVKM. The CDR3 has 15 residues. The CDR3 sequence: CASSLRQGVNTEAFF. For the CDR3, the DNA is TGTGCCAGCAGTCTTAGACAGGGAGTGAACACTGAAGCTTTCTTT.

The CDR3 DNA reads as TGTGCCAGCAGTTTGGGCACAAGGTTTGAAGCTTTCTTT. Protein sequence: CASSLGTRFEAFF. This rearrangement joins TRBV27 to TRBJ1-1; no reliable D call. The V gene lost 3 bases and the J gene lost 7 bases, with 12 bases spanning the gap. This CDR3 spans 13 amino acids. The germline V gene encodes CDR1 MNHEY and CDR2 SMNVEV (reference sequence).

This clone was observed a few times. The chain employs TRBV7-6 and TRBJ2-5; 9 bases are a match to TRBD2. The CDR3 extends over 18 amino acids. J lost 3 bases, V lost 5 bases, and 16 bases had no gene match. Germline CDR1 is SGHVS and CDR2 is FNYEAQ. The CDR3 reads CASSPTRNSGRLKETQYF. In nucleotides, the CDR3 is TGTGCCAGCAGCCCGACGCGTAATAGCGGGAGATTAAAAGAGACCCAGTACTTC.

The V and J genes are TRBV18 and TRBJ1-5, with D perhaps matching TRBD1 (5 bases). The CDR3 is 16 amino acids. Trimming pared 2 bases from V and 4 bases from J, leaving 15 bases between. From germline, CDR1 is KGHSH and CDR2 LQKENI. CDR3 in amino acids: CASSPSTGGGNQPQHF. The CDR3 DNA reads TGTGCCAGCTCACCATCCACGGGGGGGGGAAATCAGCCCCAGCATTTT.

The chain combines TRBV5-1 with TRBJ2-2; 9 bases agree with TRBD1. Germline loops: CDR1 SGHRS, CDR2 YFSETQ. This CDR3 is 17 amino acids long. After removal of 0 bases from V and 4 bases from J, the junction contained 7 bases not matched to a gene. The CDR3 region is CASSLAEQGARTGELFF. CDR3 in DNA: TGCGCCAGCAGCTTGGCCGAACAGGGGGCGCGCACCGGGGAGCTGTTTTTT.

The gene calls are TRBV27 and TRBJ2-7, with D perhaps TRBD2 (5 bases). In germline, CDR1 is MNHEY, CDR2 SMNVEV (reference sequence). Trimming pared 4 bases from V and 3 bases from J, leaving 16 bases between. The CDR3 runs to 15 residues. The chain's CDR3 is CASSSPIGVRYEQYF. CDR3 nucleotides: TGTGCCAGCAGTTCCCCGATCGGGGTACGCTACGAGCAGTACTTC.

V is TRBV2 and J is TRBJ2-5; 11 bases fit TRBD2. This CDR3 has 15 amino acids. J lost 4 bases, V lost 1 base, and 2 bases had no gene match. CDR1 SNHLY and CDR2 FYNNEI come from the germline V gene. The CDR3 DNA reads as TGTGCCAGCAGTGAAGGGGGGACTAGCGGAGAGACCCAGTACTTC. This sequence encodes CASSEGGTSGETQYF.

V usage is TRBV2 and J usage is TRBJ2-3, with D possibly matching TRBD1 (5 bases). With 11 bases removed from V and 2 bases from J, the gap between germline ends came to 17 bases. This CDR3 has 14 amino acids. From germline, CDR1 is SNHLY and CDR2 FYNNEI. DNA of the CDR3: TGTGCCTTCCGCAGGGCTACTTCCACAGATACGCAGTATTTT. It encodes CAFRRATSTDTQYF.

This rearrangement joins TRBV7-9 to TRBJ2-3; D perhaps matches TRBD1 (5 bases). The CDR3 length is 16 residues. Germline assignment: CDR1 SEHNR and CDR2 FQNEAQ (reference sequence). Trimming pared 5 bases from V and 2 bases from J, leaving 17 bases between. The CDR3 loop reads CASSRQGFVDTDTQYF. The CDR3 region has the DNA TGTGCCAGCAGCCGCCAGGGTTTTGTGGACACAGATACGCAGTATTTT.

J is TRBJ2-3 and V is TRBV11-2, with 7 bases fitting TRBD1. V lost 5 bases to trimming and J lost 2 bases; unmatched junction nucleotides: 10. CDR3 size: 16 residues. Germline CDR1 reads SGHAT; CDR2 reads FQNNGV. CDR3 sequence (DNA): TGTGCCAGCAGCGGCCCGAAGGGGGCAGTCACAGATACGCAGTATTTT. Translated, it gives CASSGPKGAVTDTQYF.

In nucleotides, the CDR3 is TGTGCCAGTACCCCCACGCGACTAGCGGGCACAGATACGCAGTATTTT. Its protein product is CASTPTRLAGTDTQYF. The V gene is TRBV19, the J gene TRBJ2-3; 9 nucleotides agree with TRBD2. Looked up from germline, CDR1 is LNHDA and CDR2 is SQIVND (reference sequence). CDR3 size: 16 residues. V was clipped by 7 bases and J by 1 base; unmatched bases: 9.

This chain joins TRBV28 and TRBJ1-1; 8 bases align to TRBD1. Germline V gives CDR1 MDHEN, CDR2 SYDVKM. V dropped 5 bases and J dropped 5; count of bases not matched to a gene: 7. CDR3 length: 14 residues. CDR3 in DNA: TGTGCCAGCAGTGTTCAGGGGGCAAGAACTGAAGCTTTCTTT. Protein product: CASSVQGARTEAFF.

The V and J genes are TRBV29-1 and TRBJ2-1; no clear D gene. Per the germline V gene, CDR1 is SQVTM and CDR2 is ANQGSEA. Trimming removed 4 bases from V and 0 bases from J, with 7 bases in between. This CDR3 is built from 13 residues. The CDR3 region is CSVGPGSYNEQFF. CDR3 sequence (DNA): TGCAGCGTTGGCCCGGGCTCCTACAATGAGCAGTTCTTC.

The chain is built from TRBV6-6 and TRBJ2-7; D is possibly TRBD2 (6 bases). Germline values: CDR1 MNHNY, CDR2 SVGAGI (reference sequence). V was cut by 2 bases and J by 6 bases, with 8 bases left in between. The CDR3 has 12 amino acids. The CDR3 nucleotides are TGTGCCAGCAGTTACCTGACTAGCGAGCAGTACTTC. Protein product: CASSYLTSEQYF.

The V gene is TRBV5-1, the J gene TRBJ2-2, with 10 bases lining up with TRBD1. Germline V gene data show CDR1 as SGHRS and CDR2 as YFSETQ. The trim removed 2 bases at V and 6 bases at J, leaving 7 bases unmatched. The CDR3 extends over 16 amino acids. The CDR3: CASSLPRTGGAGELFF. The CDR3 nucleotides read TGCGCCAGCAGCTTACCCAGGACAGGGGGGGCCGGGGAGCTGTTTTTT. Full variable domain (rest looked up from reference TRBV5-1 and TRBJ2-2): KAGVTQTPRYLIKTRGQQVTLSCSPISGHRSVSWYQQTPGQGLQFLFEYFSETQRNKGNFPGRFSGRQFSNSRSEMNVSTLELGDSALYLCASSLPRTGGAGELFFGEGSRLTVL.

The chain combines TRBV7-2 with TRBJ2-7; the match to TRBD2 covers 11 bases. The V gene end was trimmed by 4 bases and the J gene end by 3 bases; junction bases not matched to a gene: 2. This CDR3 has 14 amino acids. Germline V gene sequence: CDR1 SGHTA, CDR2 FQGNSA. CDR3 nucleotides: TGTGCCAGCAGCTCCGGACTAGCGGGCTACGAGCAGTACTTC. Translation gives CASSSGLAGYEQYF.

The V and J genes are TRBV5-1 and TRBJ2-1, with D tentatively TRBD1 (7 bases). The CDR3 has 14 amino acids. The germline V gene encodes CDR1 SGHRS and CDR2 YFSETQ. The V and J ends lost 0 bases and 9 bases respectively, with 13 bases between them. This CDR3 is CASSLGTGGSEQFF. The CDR3 DNA reads as TGCGCCAGCAGCTTGGGGACAGGAGGGAGTGAGCAGTTCTTC. Combining the CDR3 with reference TRBV5-1 and TRBJ2-1 gives the whole variable domain KAGVTQTPRYLIKTRGQQVTLSCSPISGHRSVSWYQQTPGQGLQFLFEYFSETQRNKGNFPGRFSGRQFSNSRSEMNVSTLELGDSALYLCASSLGTGGSEQFFGPGTRLTVL.

This chain links TRBV5-6 with TRBJ2-7, with 7 bases that match TRBD1. The CDR3 is 14 residues long. Germline V gives CDR1 SGHDT, CDR2 YYEEEE. V trimming: 4 bases; J trimming: 5 bases; junction bases outside the gene matches: 9. CDR3 sequence (DNA): TGTGCCAGCAGCCCTTCCTACAGGGGCCACGAGCAGTACTTC. It yields the protein CASSPSYRGHEQYF. Complete variable domain (other parts from reference TRBV5-6 and TRBJ2-7): DAGVTQSPTHLIKTRGQQVTLRCSPKSGHDTVSWYQQALGQGPQFIFQYYEEEERQRGNFPDRFSGHQFPNYSSELNVNALLLGDSALYLCASSPSYRGHEQYFGPGTRLTVT.

V gene TRBV7-9 combines with J gene TRBJ1-4; 9 positions match TRBD1. This CDR3 has 16 amino acids. V was pared by 6 bases and J by 4 bases, with 9 bases of the junction left unmatched. Germline V gene data show CDR1 as SEHNR and CDR2 as FQNEAQ (reference sequence). The CDR3 sequence is CASRSNTGQGNEKLFF. The CDR3 coding sequence is TGTGCCAGCAGATCCAATACGGGACAGGGTAATGAAAAACTGTTTTTT.

J is TRBJ2-3 and V is TRBV2; 9 bases align to TRBD2. The CDR3 spans 13 residues. Looked up from germline, CDR1 is SNHLY and CDR2 is FYNNEI. J gave up 3 bases and V 10 bases, and 5 bases lay outside the gene matches. The CDR3 spells CATPGLATDTQYF. The CDR3 region has the DNA TGTGCCACCCCGGGACTAGCTACAGATACGCAGTATTTT.

This chain links TRBV7-9 with TRBJ2-2; 9 nucleotides line up with TRBD2. The V gene end was trimmed by 4 bases and the J gene end by 2 bases; junction bases not matched to a gene: 5. Germline CDR1 and CDR2: SEHNR and FQNEAQ (reference sequence). The CDR3 covers 16 residues. This CDR3 reads CASSSTSGLNTGELFF. CDR3 coding DNA: TGTGCCAGCAGCTCCACTAGCGGGCTAAACACCGGGGAGCTGTTTTTT. Supplemented by reference TRBV7-9 and TRBJ2-2, the full variable domain reads DTGVSQNPRHKITKRGQNVTFRCDPISEHNRLYWYRQTLGQGPEFLTYFQNEAQLEKSRLLSDRFSAERPKGSFSTLEIQRTEQGDSAMYLCASSSTSGLNTGELFFGEGSRLTVL.

The chain is built from TRBV6-1 and TRBJ1-2; a possible D gene is TRBD1 (5 bases). Per the germline V gene, CDR1 is MNHNS and CDR2 is SASEGT. The CDR3 is 14 residues long. V was trimmed by 6 bases and J by 0 bases, leaving 11 bases between them. The CDR3 sequence is CASRGDSANYGYTF. CDR3 nucleotide sequence: TGTGCCAGCAGGGGGGACTCAGCTAACTATGGCTACACCTTC.

J is TRBJ2-5 and V is TRBV30; D might be TRBD2 (7 bases). The J call is doubtful: the DNA matches TRBJ2-7 better. This CDR3 has 13 amino acids. Germline V CDR1 and CDR2: GTSNPN, SVGIG (reference sequence). The CDR3 DNA follows: TGTGCCTGGAGTGGGGGGGGCGGCTACGAGCAGTACTTC. This gives the protein CAWSGGGGYEQYF.

The rearrangement uses TRBV10-1 and TRBJ2-7; TRBD2 matches 7 bases. Trimming cost V 4 bases and J 2 bases; bases outside gene matches: 2. From germline, CDR1 is WNHNN and CDR2 SYGVQD (reference sequence). CDR3 length: 13 amino acids. CDR3 DNA: TGCGCCAGCAGTGGTACTAGCGCCTACGAGCAGTACTTC. Translation gives CASSGTSAYEQYF.